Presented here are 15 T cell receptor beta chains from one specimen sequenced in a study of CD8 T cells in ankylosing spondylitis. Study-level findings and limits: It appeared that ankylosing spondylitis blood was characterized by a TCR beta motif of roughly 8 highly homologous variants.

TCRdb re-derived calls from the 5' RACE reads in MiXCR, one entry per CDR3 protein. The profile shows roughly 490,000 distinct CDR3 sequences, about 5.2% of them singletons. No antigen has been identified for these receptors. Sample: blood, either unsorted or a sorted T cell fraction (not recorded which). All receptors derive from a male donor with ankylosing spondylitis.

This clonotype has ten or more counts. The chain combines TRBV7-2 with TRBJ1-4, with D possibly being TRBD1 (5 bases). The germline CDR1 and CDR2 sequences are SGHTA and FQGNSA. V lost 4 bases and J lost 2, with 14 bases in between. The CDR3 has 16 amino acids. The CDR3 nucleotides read TGTGCCAGCAGCTCGGCGTGGGGGAGGACTAATGAAAAACTGTTTTTT. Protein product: CASSSAWGRTNEKLFF.

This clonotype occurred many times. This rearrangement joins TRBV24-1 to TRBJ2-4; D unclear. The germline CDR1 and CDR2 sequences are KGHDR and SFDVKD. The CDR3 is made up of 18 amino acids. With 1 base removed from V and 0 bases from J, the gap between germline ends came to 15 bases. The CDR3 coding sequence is TGTGCCACCAGTGATTTAGACCAGGAGAGCCTAGCCAAAAACATTCAGTACTTC. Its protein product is CATSDLDQESLAKNIQYF.

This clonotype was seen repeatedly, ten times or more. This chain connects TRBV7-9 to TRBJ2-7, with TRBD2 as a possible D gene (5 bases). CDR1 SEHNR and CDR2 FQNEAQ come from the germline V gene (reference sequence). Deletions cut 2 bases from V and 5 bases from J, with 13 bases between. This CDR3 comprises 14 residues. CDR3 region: CASSLFMGEDEQYF. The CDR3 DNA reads TGTGCCAGCAGCTTATTTATGGGAGAGGACGAGCAGTACTTC.

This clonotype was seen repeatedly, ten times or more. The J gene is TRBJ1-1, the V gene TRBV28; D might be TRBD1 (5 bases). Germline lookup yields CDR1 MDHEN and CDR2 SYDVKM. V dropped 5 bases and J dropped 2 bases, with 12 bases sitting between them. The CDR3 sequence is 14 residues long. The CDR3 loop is CASSGLTVNTEAFF. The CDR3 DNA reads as TGTGCCAGCAGTGGACTGACAGTTAACACTGAAGCTTTCTTT.

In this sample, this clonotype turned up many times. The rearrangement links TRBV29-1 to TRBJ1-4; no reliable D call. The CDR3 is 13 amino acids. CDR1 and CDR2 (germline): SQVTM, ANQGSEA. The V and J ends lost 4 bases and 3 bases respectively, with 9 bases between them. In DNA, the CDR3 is TGCAGCGTTGGTGGGTTAGCTAATGAAAAACTGTTTTTT. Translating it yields CSVGGLANEKLFF.

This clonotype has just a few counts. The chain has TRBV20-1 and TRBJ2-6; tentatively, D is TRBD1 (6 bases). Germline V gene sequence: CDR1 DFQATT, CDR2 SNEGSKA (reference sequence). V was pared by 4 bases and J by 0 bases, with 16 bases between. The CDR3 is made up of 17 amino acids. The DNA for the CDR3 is TGCAGTGCTAATTTTGGGGGCGCGAGCTCTGGGGCCAACGTCCTGACTTTC. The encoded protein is CSANFGGASSGANVLTF.

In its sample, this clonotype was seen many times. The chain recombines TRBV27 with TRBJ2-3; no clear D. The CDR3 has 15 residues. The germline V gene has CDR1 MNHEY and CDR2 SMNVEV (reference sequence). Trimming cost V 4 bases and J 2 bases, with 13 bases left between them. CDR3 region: CASSSLVGNTDTQYF. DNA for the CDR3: TGTGCCAGCAGTTCACTGGTGGGGAACACAGATACGCAGTATTTT.

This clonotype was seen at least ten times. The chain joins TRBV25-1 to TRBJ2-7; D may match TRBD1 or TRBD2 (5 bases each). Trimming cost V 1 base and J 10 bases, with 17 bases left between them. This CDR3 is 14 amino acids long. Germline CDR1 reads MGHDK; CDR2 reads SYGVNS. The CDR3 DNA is TGTGCCAGCAGTGAATCATACCGGGACCCAGGACAGTACTTC. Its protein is CASSESYRDPGQYF.

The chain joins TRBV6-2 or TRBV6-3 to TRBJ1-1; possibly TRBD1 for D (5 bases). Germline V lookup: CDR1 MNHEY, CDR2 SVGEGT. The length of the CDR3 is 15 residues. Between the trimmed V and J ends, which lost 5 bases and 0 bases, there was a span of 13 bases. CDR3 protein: CASSAAGTVNTEAFF. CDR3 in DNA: TGTGCCAGCAGTGCAGCCGGGACGGTGAACACTGAAGCTTTCTTT.

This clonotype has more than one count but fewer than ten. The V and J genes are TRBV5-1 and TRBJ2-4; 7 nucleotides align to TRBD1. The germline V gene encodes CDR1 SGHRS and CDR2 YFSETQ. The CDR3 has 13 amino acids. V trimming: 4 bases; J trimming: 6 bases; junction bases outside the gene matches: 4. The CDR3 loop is CASSNRDRNIQYF. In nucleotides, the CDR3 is TGCGCCAGCAGCAATAGGGACAGAAACATTCAGTACTTC.

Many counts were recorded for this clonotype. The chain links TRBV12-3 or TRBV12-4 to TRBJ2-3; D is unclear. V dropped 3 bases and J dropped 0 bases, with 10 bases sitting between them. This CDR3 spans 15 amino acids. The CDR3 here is CASSFQQTSTDTQYF. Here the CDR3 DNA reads TGTGCCAGCAGTTTCCAACAGACGAGCACAGATACGCAGTATTTT.

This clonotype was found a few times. The CDR3 loop is CSARDPRGGLSYEQYF. Written as DNA, the CDR3 is TGCAGTGCTAGAGATCCTCGGGGGGGCCTCTCCTACGAGCAGTACTTC. The chain recombines TRBV20-1 with TRBJ2-7; 8 bases are shared with TRBD2. The germline CDR1 and CDR2 sequences are DFQATT and SNEGSKA (reference sequence). V gave up 0 bases and J gave up 0 bases; unmatched junction bases: 7. The CDR3 covers 16 residues.

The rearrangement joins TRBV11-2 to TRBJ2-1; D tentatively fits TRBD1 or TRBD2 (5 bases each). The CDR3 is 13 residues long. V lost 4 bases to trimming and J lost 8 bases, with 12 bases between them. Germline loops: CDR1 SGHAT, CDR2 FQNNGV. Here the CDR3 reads CASSSIRGHEQFF. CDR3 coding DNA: TGTGCCAGCAGCTCAATCCGGGGACATGAGCAGTTCTTC. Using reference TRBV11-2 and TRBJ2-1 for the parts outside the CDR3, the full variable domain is EAGVAQSPRYKIIEKRQSVAFWCNPISGHATLYWYQQILGQGPKLLIQFQNNGVVDDSQLPKDRFSAERLKGVDSTLKIQPAKLEDSAVYLCASSSIRGHEQFFGPGTRLTVL.

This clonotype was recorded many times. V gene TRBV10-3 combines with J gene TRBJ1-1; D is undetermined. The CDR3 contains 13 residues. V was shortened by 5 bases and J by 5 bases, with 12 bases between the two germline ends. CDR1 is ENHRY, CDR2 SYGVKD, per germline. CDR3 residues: CAISLKLDTEAFF. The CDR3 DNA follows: TGTGCCATCAGTCTGAAGCTAGATACTGAAGCTTTCTTT.

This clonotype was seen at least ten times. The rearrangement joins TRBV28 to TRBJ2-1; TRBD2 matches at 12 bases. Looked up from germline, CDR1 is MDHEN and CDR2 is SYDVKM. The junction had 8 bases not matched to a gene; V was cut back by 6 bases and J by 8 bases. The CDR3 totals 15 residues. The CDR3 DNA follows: TGTGCCAGCAGCCAAAGGACTAGCGGGATCTATGAGCAGTTCTTC. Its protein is CASSQRTSGIYEQFF.